The 10 T cell receptor beta chains presented below share a single source sample, sequenced in a study of human T cells and chemical hapten exposure. TCRdb processed the RACE reads anew with MiXCR; each CDR3 protein has one entry. The sample lists more than 75,000 distinct CDR3 sequences, around 9.3% occurring once. Time point reported: patch test 2, 6 weeks after DPC sensitization. Treatment: therapeutic diphenylcyclopropenone sensitization with weekly scalp DPC. Here the sequenced sample was whole blood, taken in connection with sensitization to the hapten diphenylcyclopropenone (DPC). These receptors all come from a woman aged 40-49 years with alopecia areata. Some clones in this sample may be carry-over from other donors' samples.

In this sample, this clonotype turned up a few times. This chain joins TRBV29-1 and TRBJ2-2; 10 bases line up with TRBD2. Germline values: CDR1 SQVTM, CDR2 ANQGSEA. V was clipped by 6 bases and J by 6 bases; unmatched bases: 4. The CDR3 spans 13 residues. DNA for the CDR3: TGCAGCGTCCGTAGCGGGAGGTCCGGGGAGCTGTTTTTT. It codes for CSVRSGRSGELFF.

This clonotype appeared many times. J is TRBJ1-1 and V is TRBV18; TRBD1 aligns across 9 bases. The CDR3 is 14 residues long. Germline CDR1 reads KGHSH; CDR2 reads LQKENI. After removal of 6 bases from V and 8 bases from J, the junction contained 10 bases not matched to a gene. This chain's CDR3 is CASSSMGQGTEAFF. The CDR3 bases are TGTGCCAGCTCCTCAATGGGACAGGGAACCGAAGCTTTCTTT.

V and J are TRBV7-9 and TRBJ1-1, with D hard to call. The CDR3 runs to 16 residues. From germline, CDR1 is SEHNR and CDR2 FQNEAQ (reference sequence). Trimming shortened V by 4 bases and J by 1 base, and 16 bases separated the two germline ends. CDR3: CASSSDGRNPNTEAFF. The CDR3 DNA follows: TGTGCCAGCAGCTCGGACGGACGGAACCCGAACACTGAAGCTTTCTTT.

This clonotype was counted many times. The chain recombines TRBV4-1 with TRBJ1-2, with D unclear. This CDR3 region has 14 residues. The ends were cut back, 0 bases at V and 4 bases at J, with 9 bases in the middle. CDR1 and CDR2 from the germline V gene are MGHRA and YSYEKL. DNA of the CDR3: TGCGCCAGCAGCCAAGAGGAAGGGTTCTATGGCTACACCTTC. Translated, it gives CASSQEEGFYGYTF.

This clonotype was counted ten times or more. The chain uses TRBV5-1 and TRBJ1-2, with D possibly matching TRBD1 (5 bases). Germline-derived CDR1 and CDR2 are SGHRS and YFSETQ. V gave up 0 bases and J gave up 7 bases, with 10 bases separating them. The CDR3 has 13 amino acids. CDR3 amino acids: CASSLETGSGYTF. The DNA for the CDR3 is TGCGCCAGCAGCTTGGAAACAGGCAGTGGCTACACCTTC.

This clonotype was observed a handful of times. The chain combines TRBV19 with TRBJ2-7; D perhaps matches TRBD2 (6 bases). Trimming took off 5 bases at V and 7 bases at J, with 18 bases between the two ends. This CDR3 region has 14 residues. Germline loops: CDR1 LNHDA, CDR2 SQIVND (reference sequence). CDR3 protein: CASSGGALGWEQYF. DNA for the CDR3: TGTGCCAGTAGTGGCGGGGCCCTCGGGTGGGAGCAGTACTTC.

J is TRBJ1-6 and V is TRBV27; tentatively, D is TRBD1 (6 bases). The CDR3 is made up of 16 amino acids. Trimming cost V 4 bases and J 4 bases, with 14 bases left between them. Germline V gives CDR1 MNHEY, CDR2 SMNVEV (reference sequence). The CDR3 region has the DNA TGTGCCAGCAGTTCGTGGAGGGGGAATTATAATTCACCCCTCCACTTT. It specifies CASSSWRGNYNSPLHF.

This clonotype showed up many times. The CDR3 DNA follows: TGTGCCAGCAGCCGGGCGCCCGGCACAGATACGCAGTATTTT. It is translated as CASSRAPGTDTQYF. The chain employs TRBV9 and TRBJ2-3; D unresolved. Germline V CDR1 and CDR2: SGDLS, YYNGEE. Trimming left V 4 bases short and J 1 base short, with 10 bases between. The CDR3 has 14 amino acids.

This clonotype was counted at least ten times. The DNA for the CDR3 is TGTGCCAGCAGCTCCGCTGGACTAGCGACAAGCACAGATACGCAGTATTTT. It translates to CASSSAGLATSTDTQYF. The genes are TRBV7-9 and TRBJ2-3, with TRBD2 matching over 9 bases. The CDR3 has 17 amino acids. The germline V gene encodes CDR1 SEHNR and CDR2 FQNEAQ (reference sequence). V trimming: 4 bases; J trimming: 0 bases; junction bases outside the gene matches: 8.

This clonotype was seen a few times. This chain uses TRBV7-9 with TRBJ1-5; D remains ambiguous. CDR3 length: 13 residues. V dropped 4 bases and J dropped 5 bases, with 9 bases sitting between them. CDR1 SEHNR and CDR2 FQNEAQ come from the germline V gene (reference sequence). The CDR3 reads CASSYDPDQPQHF. CDR3 DNA sequence: TGTGCCAGCAGCTACGACCCGGATCAGCCCCAGCATTTT.